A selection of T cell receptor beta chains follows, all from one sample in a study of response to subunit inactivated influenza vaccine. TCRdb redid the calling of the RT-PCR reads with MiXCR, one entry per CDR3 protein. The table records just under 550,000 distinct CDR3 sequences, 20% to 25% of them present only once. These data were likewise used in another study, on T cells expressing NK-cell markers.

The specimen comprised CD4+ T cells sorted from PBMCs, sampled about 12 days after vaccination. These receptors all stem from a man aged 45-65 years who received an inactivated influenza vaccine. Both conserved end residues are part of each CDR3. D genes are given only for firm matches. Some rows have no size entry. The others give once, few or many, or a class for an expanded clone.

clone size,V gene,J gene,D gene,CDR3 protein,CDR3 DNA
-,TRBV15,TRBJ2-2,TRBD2,CATSRDRLAVNTGELFF,TGTGCCACCAGCAGAGATAGACTAGCGGTGAACACCGGGGAGCTGTTTTTT
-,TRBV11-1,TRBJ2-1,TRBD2,CASSFSLAAFPIRGEQFF,TGTGCCAGCAGCTTTTCCCTAGCGGCCTTCCCTATTAGGGGTGAGCAGTTCTTC
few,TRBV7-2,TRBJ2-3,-,CASSRRPQPGADTQYF,TGTGCCAGCAGCCGAAGGCCCCAGCCCGGCGCAGATACGCAGTATTTT
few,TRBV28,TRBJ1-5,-,CASVGTTTVVGNQPQHF,TGTGCCAGCGTGGGGACTACGACCGTAGTTGGCAATCAGCCCCAGCATTTT
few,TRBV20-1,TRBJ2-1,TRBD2,CSARDVLAGGSEQFF,TGCAGTGCTAGAGATGTACTAGCGGGAGGGTCTGAGCAGTTCTTC
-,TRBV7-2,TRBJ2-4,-,CASSLAQGQGAKNIQYF,TGTGCCAGCAGCTTAGCGCAGGGCCAGGGAGCCAAAAACATTCAGTACTTC
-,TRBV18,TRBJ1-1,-,CASSRGDPRVSEAFF,TGTGCCAGCTCGAGAGGGGACCCTAGAGTCTCTGAAGCTTTCTTT
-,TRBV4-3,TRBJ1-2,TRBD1,CASSRIQGADYGYTF,TGCGCCAGCAGCCGTATACAGGGGGCTGACTATGGCTACACCTTC
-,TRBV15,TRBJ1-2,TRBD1,CATAVTGGGGYTF,TGTGCCACCGCCGTGACAGGGGGCGGGGGCTACACCTTC
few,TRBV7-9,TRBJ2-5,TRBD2,CASSTRTSGETQYF,TGTGCCAGCAGCACGCGGACTAGTGGAGAGACCCAGTACTTC
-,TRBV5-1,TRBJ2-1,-,CASSLEPGKSYNEQFF,TGCGCCAGCAGCTTGGAACCGGGAAAGTCCTACAATGAGCAGTTCTTC
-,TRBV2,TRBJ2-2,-,CASSEALGGGNTGELFF,TGTGCCAGCAGTGAAGCGCTTGGGGGCGGTAACACCGGGGAGCTGTTTTTT
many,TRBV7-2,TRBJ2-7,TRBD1,CASSWAMSTGGYEQYF,TGTGCCAGCAGCTGGGCGATGTCGACAGGGGGCTACGAGCAGTACTTC
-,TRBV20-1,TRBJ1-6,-,CSARWRSSRVSSYNSPLHF,TGCAGTGCTAGGTGGAGGTCAAGTCGGGTTAGCTCCTATAATTCACCCCTCCACTTT
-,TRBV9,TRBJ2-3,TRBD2,CASSAGLAGGPGDTQYF,TGTGCCAGCAGCGCCGGACTAGCGGGAGGGCCGGGAGATACGCAGTATTTT